What follows are 26 T cell receptor beta chains derived from one specimen sequenced in a study of control samples from healthy donors and cancer patients. The method was immunoSEQ multiplex PCR; TCRdb's version includes in-frame clones alone and lacks a portion of them. The sample has under 200,000 clones; about 95% are singletons. Sequenced sample: PBMCs. The receptors come from a man aged 55 to 69 with colorectal cancer.

This chain connects TRBV27 to TRBJ2-7; the match to TRBD2 covers 7 bases. The ends lost 2 bases at V and 5 bases at J; junction bases unmatched: 12. CDR1 and CDR2 (germline): MNHEY, SMNVEV (reference sequence). The length of the CDR3 is 16 residues. As DNA, the CDR3 is TGTGCCAGCAGTTTAGTATACGGGGGGTGGCTAAACGAGCAGTACTTC. It is translated as CASSLVYGGWLNEQYF.

For this clone: This CDR3 is also generated by other DNA sequences in the sample. The chain combines TRBV5-4 with TRBJ2-3; maybe TRBD1 (5 bases). This CDR3 spans 13 amino acids. Trimming cost V 0 bases and J 3 bases, with 5 bases left between them. Germline V gene sequence: CDR1 SGHNT, CDR2 YYREEE (reference sequence). The CDR3, as DNA: TGTGCCAGCAGCTTGGAGGGGACAGATACGCAGTATTTT. Translating gives CASSLEGTDTQYF.

The chain employs TRBV5-3 and TRBJ2-7; TRBD1 aligns across 7 bases. Being an ORF, TRBV5-3 has a function that is uncertain. The junction had 12 bases not matched to a gene; V was cut back by 4 bases and J by 2 bases. The CDR3 is 16 amino acids. CDR3 bases: TGTGCCAGAAGCCACACCGCCGCGACAGGGCCCTACGAGCAGTACTTC. This codes for CARSHTAATGPYEQYF.

The chain recombines TRBV10-2 with TRBJ2-3; TRBD1 matches 10 bases. Germline V gives CDR1 WSHSY, CDR2 SAAADI. The CDR3 has 16 amino acids. With V trimmed by 0 bases and J by 2 bases, 2 bases remained unmatched. CDR3 loop: CASSESGTGDTDTQYF. The CDR3 bases are TGCGCCAGCAGTGAGTCAGGGACAGGGGACACAGATACGCAGTATTTT.

The V call is TRBV6-8, the J call TRBJ2-1; D ambiguous. The CDR3 is made up of 15 amino acids. Germline CDR1 MNHGY, CDR2 SAAAGT. The V and J ends lost 4 bases and 1 base respectively, with 11 bases between them. The CDR3 protein is CASSLSLGSYNEQFF. The CDR3 nucleotides read TGTGCCAGCAGTTTATCCCTGGGGTCCTACAATGAGCAGTTCTTC.

The chain uses TRBV5-1 and TRBJ2-1; TRBD2 might be the D (5 bases). There are 15 residues in the CDR3. Per the germline V gene, CDR1 is SGHRS and CDR2 is YFSETQ. V lost 4 bases, J lost 5 bases, and 16 bases lay in between. CDR3 DNA: TGCGCCAGCAGCCAACCCGGGATCCTCCACAATGAGCAGTTCTTC. Amino acids: CASSQPGILHNEQFF. The variable domain in full, completed from reference TRBV5-1 and TRBJ2-1, reads KAGVTQTPRYLIKTRGQQVTLSCSPISGHRSVSWYQQTPGQGLQFLFEYFSETQRNKGNFPGRFSGRQFSNSRSEMNVSTLELGDSALYLCASSQPGILHNEQFFGPGTRLTVL.

This clone came up once. The genes are TRBV19 and TRBJ1-2, with 10 positions matching TRBD1. V shed 7 bases, J shed 4 bases, and the junction held 9 bases outside the gene matches. Germline-derived CDR1 and CDR2 are LNHDA and SQIVND (reference sequence). CDR3 length: 15 amino acids. The CDR3 region has the DNA TGTGCCAGTACCACTGGGCGGGACAGGGGCTATGGCTACACCTTC. It specifies CASTTGRDRGYGYTF.

The gene calls are TRBV6-2 or TRBV6-3 and TRBJ2-1; tentatively, D is TRBD2 (5 bases). Germline V gene lookup returns CDR1 MNHEY and CDR2 SVGEGT. V was pared by 4 bases and J by 10 bases, with 11 bases between. This CDR3 is built from 12 residues. CDR3: CASSSLAEEQFF. The DNA for the CDR3 is TGTGCCAGCAGTTCCCTAGCCGAAGAGCAGTTCTTC.

This chain joins TRBV5-1 and TRBJ1-1, with no clear D. There are 13 residues in the CDR3. Germline lookup yields CDR1 SGHRS and CDR2 YFSETQ. The V end was cut by 0 bases, the J end by 4 bases, with 7 bases between. DNA of the CDR3: TGCGCCAGCAGCTTGGGGTCGGGCACTGAAGCTTTCTTT. This codes for CASSLGSGTEAFF.

This sequence joins TRBV30 and TRBJ2-5; D uncertain. Looked up from germline, CDR1 is GTSNPN and CDR2 is SVGIG (reference sequence). With 0 bases removed from V and 7 bases from J, the gap between germline ends came to 6 bases. The CDR3 length is 11 residues. The CDR3 sequence: CAWSVVGTQYF. The CDR3 coding sequence is TGTGCCTGGAGTGTGGTCGGGACCCAGTACTTC.

Only one count was recorded for this clone. The chain joins TRBV9 to TRBJ2-7; D gene unclear. With 1 base removed from V and 1 base from J, the gap between germline ends came to 6 bases. CDR1 is SGDLS and CDR2 is YYNGEE in the germline V gene. The CDR3 has 13 amino acids. The CDR3 protein is CASSVPLSYEQYF. CDR3 in DNA: TGTGCCAGCAGCGTACCTCTTTCCTACGAGCAGTACTTC.

V usage is TRBV19 and J usage is TRBJ2-4; TRBD1 aligns across 11 bases. Germline assignment: CDR1 LNHDA and CDR2 SQIVND (reference sequence). The V and J ends lost 8 bases and 11 bases, in that order; junction bases with no gene match: 11. The CDR3 loop spans 14 amino acids. Here the CDR3 DNA reads TGTGCCAGTCGACCTTCGGGACAGGGGGGAGTTCAGTACTTC. This codes for CASRPSGQGGVQYF. Combining the CDR3 with reference TRBV19 and TRBJ2-4 gives the whole variable domain DGGITQSPKYLFRKEGQNVTLSCEQNLNHDAMYWYRQDPGQGLRLIYYSQIVNDFQKGDIAEGYSVSREKKESFPLTVTSAQKNPTAFYLCASRPSGQGGVQYFGAGTRLSVL.

This chain uses TRBV14 with TRBJ2-7, with D possibly TRBD1 on 6 matching bases. The CDR3 extends over 14 amino acids. CDR1 SGHDN and CDR2 FVKESK come from the germline V gene. Trimming took 6 bases from V and 0 from J, leaving 12 bases between them. The CDR3 reads CASRRTGSSYEQYF. The CDR3 DNA sequence: TGTGCCAGCAGACGTACAGGGAGCTCCTACGAGCAGTACTTC.

This clone was seen only once. The chain couples TRBV19 to TRBJ1-4; D unclear. Germline-derived CDR1 and CDR2 are LNHDA and SQIVND (reference sequence). CDR3 length: 15 residues. The V end lost 2 bases, the J end lost 3 bases, and 10 bases lay between the germline ends. The CDR3 protein is CASSISWSPNEKLFF. The CDR3 DNA sequence: TGTGCCAGTAGTATATCTTGGAGCCCTAATGAAAAACTGTTTTTT.

This chain joins TRBV27 and TRBJ1-5; D gene uncertain. The CDR3 consists of 15 residues. The V end was cut by 3 bases, the J end by 5 bases, with 14 bases between. Germline V lookup: CDR1 MNHEY, CDR2 SMNVEV (reference sequence). The DNA for the CDR3 is TGTGCCAGCAGTTTGGGAACGGAACGTTATCAGCCCCAGCATTTT. It encodes CASSLGTERYQPQHF.

The chain uses TRBV18 and TRBJ2-5; 11 bases are a match to TRBD1. The CDR3 loop spans 18 amino acids. Germline CDR1 reads KGHSH; CDR2 reads LQKENI. Unmatched junction bases numbered 13, after V lost 3 bases and J lost 4 bases. DNA for the CDR3: TGTGCCAGCTCACCGAACAGGCCCGGGACAGGGGGATCAGAGACCCAGTACTTC. It encodes CASSPNRPGTGGSETQYF.

The rearrangement links TRBV5-4 to TRBJ1-1, with 7 bases that match TRBD1. With 3 bases clipped from V and 0 bases from J, the junction kept 11 bases outside the gene matches. Germline V gene lookup returns CDR1 SGHNT and CDR2 YYREEE (reference sequence). The CDR3 runs to 17 residues. The CDR3: CASSSDRPSYMNTEAFF. The CDR3, as DNA: TGTGCCAGCAGCTCGGACAGGCCTTCTTACATGAACACTGAAGCTTTCTTT.

CDR3 DNA sequence: TGTGCCAGCAGGAAGGGGTTCGACCAGCCCCAGCATTTT. Translation: CASRKGFDQPQHF. The V and J genes are TRBV2 and TRBJ1-5; possibly TRBD1 for D (5 bases). This CDR3 spans 13 amino acids. Germline V gene lookup returns CDR1 SNHLY and CDR2 FYNNEI. V was clipped by 6 bases and J by 7 bases, with 13 bases between them.

The chain has TRBV13 and TRBJ1-1, with D possibly TRBD1 on 5 matching bases. CDR1 PRHDT and CDR2 FYEKMQ come from the germline V gene (reference sequence). V lost 0 bases and J lost 6, with 8 bases in between. CDR3 length equals 13 residues. This CDR3 is CASSLGSRAEAFF. CDR3 bases: TGTGCCAGCAGCTTAGGATCCAGGGCTGAAGCTTTCTTT.

V and J are TRBV3-1 (or the pseudogene TRBV3-2) and TRBJ1-6; perhaps TRBD1 as D (6 bases). The CDR3 consists of 16 residues. The ends were cut back, 0 bases at V and 1 base at J, with 7 bases in the middle. CDR1 LGHDT and CDR2 YNNKEL come from the germline V gene (reference sequence). The CDR3, as DNA: TGTGCCAGCAGCCAAGAAGGGGGTTCCTATAATTCACCCCTCCACTTT. It is translated as CASSQEGGSYNSPLHF.

This sequence joins TRBV19 and TRBJ2-3; TRBD1 might be the D (5 bases). The germline CDR1 and CDR2 sequences are LNHDA and SQIVND (reference sequence). The CDR3 covers 15 residues. The V gene lost 6 bases and the J gene lost 1 base, with 14 bases spanning the gap. The CDR3 is CASRSVGHGTDTQYF. The DNA for the CDR3 is TGTGCCAGTAGGTCGGTGGGGCACGGCACAGATACGCAGTATTTT.

This chain connects TRBV7-2 to TRBJ2-5; 13 positions agree with TRBD2. With V trimmed by 5 bases and J by 5 bases, 5 bases remained unmatched. The CDR3 spans 15 residues. Germline-derived CDR1 and CDR2 are SGHTA and FQGNSA. The CDR3 DNA reads TGTGCCAGCAGCCTCGGGACTAGCGGGGTTGAGACCCAGTACTTC. It translates to CASSLGTSGVETQYF.

CDR3: CASIATGNSAYNEQFF. Written as DNA, the CDR3 is TGTGCCAGCATCGCCACAGGGAATTCCGCCTACAATGAGCAGTTCTTC. The J gene is TRBJ2-1, the V gene TRBV2, with D maybe TRBD1 (6 bases). The CDR3 sequence is 16 residues long. Trimming left V 7 bases short and J 2 bases short, with 18 bases between. The V gene's germline CDR1 is SNHLY and CDR2 FYNNEI.

V usage is TRBV6-5 and J usage is TRBJ1-5; 9 bases agree with TRBD1. Trimming took 9 bases from V and 7 from J; bases not matched to a gene: 13. The V gene's germline CDR1 is MNHEY and CDR2 SVGAGI. The CDR3 runs to 15 residues. CDR3 sequence reads: CASRDDRGDIQPQHF. Here the CDR3 DNA reads TGTGCCAGTAGAGACGACAGGGGGGACATCCAGCCCCAGCATTTT.

Details on this clone: The same CDR3 arises from other DNA sequences in this sample as well. For the CDR3, the DNA is TGTGCCAGCAGCGTAGATAGCGGCTCCTACAATGAGCAGTTCTTC. The encoded protein is CASSVDSGSYNEQFF. The chain is built from TRBV9 and TRBJ2-1; D is perhaps TRBD2 (6 bases). V was cut by 0 bases and J by 0 bases, with 7 bases left in between. CDR3 size: 15 residues. Germline loops: CDR1 SGDLS, CDR2 YYNGEE.

V gene TRBV29-1 combines with J gene TRBJ1-3; maybe TRBD1 (6 bases). The CDR3 loop spans 16 amino acids. CDR1 and CDR2 (germline): SQVTM, ANQGSEA. Deletions cut 6 bases from V and 0 bases from J, with 18 bases between. Here the CDR3 DNA reads TGCAGCGTCGCCCACCAAGGGGGGAGCTCTGGAAACACCATATATTTT. It encodes CSVAHQGGSSGNTIYF. Full variable domain (outside the CDR3, taken from reference TRBV29-1 and TRBJ1-3): SAVISQKPSRDICQRGTSLTIQCQVDSQVTMMFWYRQQPGQSLTLIATANQGSEATYESGFVIDKFPISRPNLTFSTLTVSNMSPEDSSIYLCSVAHQGGSSGNTIYFGEGSWLTVV.